These 10 T cell receptor beta chains were sequenced from one sample in a study of shared clonotypes between healthy human individuals. CD45RO negativity and positive selection for CCR7 defined naive CD8 cells, a population that excluded terminally differentiated effector memory CD45RA+ cells. Using immunoSEQ multiplex PCR, the repertoire was profiled, and TCRdb retains in-frame clones only, with some absent. The sample has fewer than 850,000 clones; roughly 96% are singletons. The specimen sequenced was naive CD8+ T cells sorted from blood. The receptors stem from a man younger than 40 in good health.

The rearrangement joins TRBV27 to TRBJ1-1; TRBD1 matches at 10 bases. V shed 4 bases, J shed 2 bases, and the junction held 10 bases outside the gene matches. The CDR3 spans 17 residues. Germline values: CDR1 MNHEY, CDR2 SMNVEV (reference sequence). The CDR3 DNA reads as TGTGCCAGCAGTTCTCTAAGGACAGGGGGGGTCAACACTGAAGCTTTCTTT. This codes for CASSSLRTGGVNTEAFF.

The rearrangement joins TRBV4-1 to TRBJ2-2, with D tentatively TRBD2 (5 bases). The CDR3 spans 15 residues. Trimming shortened V by 0 bases and J by 5 bases, and 10 bases separated the two germline ends. CDR1 and CDR2 from the germline V gene are MGHRA and YSYEKL. The CDR3 here is CASSQEVGGTGELFF. CDR3 DNA sequence: TGCGCCAGCAGCCAAGAGGTCGGAGGTACCGGGGAGCTGTTTTTT.

This chain joins TRBV25-1 and TRBJ2-1; 9 bases align to TRBD1. Germline V gives CDR1 MGHDK, CDR2 SYGVNS. The V segment lost 5 bases and the J segment 6 bases; nucleotides outside the gene matches: 11. The CDR3 loop spans 16 amino acids. The CDR3, as DNA: TGTGCCAGCAGTTCTCGTGGGACAGGGTCCCCCAATGAGCAGTTCTTC. This gives the protein CASSSRGTGSPNEQFF.

The CDR3 here is CASSSSALLYEQYF. The CDR3 nucleotides read TGTGCCAGCAGCTCTAGCGCGCTCCTATACGAGCAGTACTTC. The chain employs TRBV7-9 and TRBJ2-7; D is perhaps TRBD2 (6 bases). CDR3 length equals 14 residues. Looked up from germline, CDR1 is SEHNR and CDR2 is FQNEAQ (reference sequence). V dropped 4 bases and J dropped 4 bases, with 14 bases sitting between them.

CDR3 amino acids: CASGLGFGGTQYF. Written as DNA, the CDR3 is TGTGCTAGTGGTTTGGGGTTCGGAGGGACCCAGTACTTC. V is TRBV12-5 and J is TRBJ2-5; D is possibly TRBD2 (5 bases). V dropped 1 base and J dropped 7 bases, with 10 bases sitting between them. The CDR3 runs 13 residues. CDR1 and CDR2 (germline): LGHNT, FRNRAP.

CDR3 nucleotide sequence: TGTGCCAGCAGCTTAGCAGGGGCGCAATACAATGAGCAGTTCTTC. Amino acid sequence: CASSLAGAQYNEQFF. The gene calls are TRBV7-9 and TRBJ2-1; tentative D call: TRBD1 (5 bases). V was clipped by 0 bases and J by 4 bases, with 10 bases between them. CDR1 SEHNR and CDR2 FQNEAQ come from the germline V gene (reference sequence). The CDR3 runs to 15 residues.

The chain uses TRBV15 and TRBJ2-1; D remains unclear. In germline, CDR1 is LNHNV, CDR2 YYDKDF (reference sequence). Trimming removed 0 bases at V and 5 bases at J, with 8 bases between. This CDR3 has 14 amino acids. The CDR3 sequence is CATSRDRLHNEQFF. The CDR3 coding sequence is TGTGCCACCAGCAGAGACCGATTGCACAATGAGCAGTTCTTC.

The chain employs TRBV9 and TRBJ2-3, with D perhaps matching TRBD2 (5 bases). V lost 3 bases, J lost 5 bases, and 19 bases lay in between. Germline V gene sequence: CDR1 SGDLS, CDR2 YYNGEE. CDR3 length equals 16 residues. The CDR3 sequence: CASSAGKETLRDTQYF. The CDR3 DNA follows: TGTGCCAGCAGCGCGGGAAAAGAAACCCTCAGAGATACGCAGTATTTT. Full variable domain (rest looked up from reference TRBV9 and TRBJ2-3): DSGVTQTPKHLITATGQRVTLRCSPRSGDLSVYWYQQSLDQGLQFLIQYYNGEERAKGNILERFSAQQFPDLHSELNLSSLELGDSALYFCASSAGKETLRDTQYFGPGTRLTVL.

This clone was observed a single time. V and J are TRBV2 and TRBJ2-7, with D possibly being TRBD1 (5 bases). The CDR3 covers 10 residues. Looked up from germline, CDR1 is SNHLY and CDR2 is FYNNEI. Trimming took off 10 bases at V and 6 bases at J, with 10 bases between the two ends. CDR3 DNA: TGTGCCACCCAGGGTCGCGAGCAGTACTTC. Its translation is CATQGREQYF.

The chain employs TRBV9 and TRBJ2-1; 11 bases agree with TRBD1. V dropped 4 bases and J dropped 7; count of bases not matched to a gene: 7. Germline CDR1 reads SGDLS; CDR2 reads YYNGEE. This CDR3 comprises 15 residues. The CDR3 loop is CASSSADRGRNEQFF. In DNA, the CDR3 is TGTGCCAGCAGCTCCGCGGACAGGGGGCGTAATGAGCAGTTCTTC.